Presented here are 30 T cell receptor beta chains from one specimen sequenced in a study of T-cell reconstitution after alpha-beta-depleted transplantation in children. Unique molecular identifiers were used to barcode this TCRbeta library. MiXCR, run by TCRdb on the PCR reads, gives a single entry per CDR3 protein. The repertoire holds hundreds of thousands of distinct CDR3 sequences, with 16% as singletons. The sequencing here drew on PBMCs from the stem cell graft donor, taken from the stem cell graft. These receptors were taken from a human donor who donated a stem cell graft to a child with acute myeloid leukemia.

The chain has TRBV15 and TRBJ2-2, with D tentatively TRBD1 (5 bases). The germline CDR1 and CDR2 sequences are LNHNV and YYDKDF (reference sequence). V lost 0 bases and J lost 4, with 12 bases in between. The CDR3 has 16 residues. The CDR3 is CATSRDRPRATGELFF. Written as DNA, the CDR3 is TGTGCCACCAGCAGAGATCGTCCCAGGGCCACCGGGGAGCTGTTTTTT.

Ten or more counts support this clonotype. The chain joins TRBV5-6 to TRBJ2-5; D gene unclear. This CDR3 region has 13 residues. V lost 2 bases and J 1 base, leaving 6 bases between the germline ends. Germline lookup yields CDR1 SGHDT and CDR2 YYEEEE. The CDR3 nucleotides are TGTGCCAGCAGCTTTGCCCTCCAAGAGACCCAGTACTTC. It translates to CASSFALQETQYF.

The chain recombines TRBV5-1 with TRBJ1-1, with TRBD1 matching 10 bases. The V and J ends lost 4 bases and 4 bases, in that order; junction bases with no gene match: 10. The CDR3 loop spans 16 amino acids. CDR1 and CDR2 (germline): SGHRS, YFSETQ. The DNA for the CDR3 is TGCGCCAGCAGCCAACCGAGACAGGGGGCTAGCACTGAAGCTTTCTTT. Amino acids: CASSQPRQGASTEAFF.

Ten or more counts support this clonotype. The chain has TRBV20-1 and TRBJ2-7; maybe TRBD1 (7 bases). The CDR3 has 15 amino acids. Trimming cost V 5 bases and J 6 bases, with 23 bases left between them. The germline V gene has CDR1 DFQATT and CDR2 SNEGSKA (reference sequence). CDR3 DNA: TGCAGTGCTGGATGGAGGGACAGCAGTCGAGGCGAGCAGTACTTC. Translating it yields CSAGWRDSSRGEQYF.

This clonotype has ten or more counts. The V call is TRBV7-2, the J call TRBJ2-7, with TRBD2 matching 7 bases. There are 14 residues in the CDR3. Per the germline V gene, CDR1 is SGHTA and CDR2 is FQGNSA. The trim removed 7 bases at V and 6 bases at J, leaving 12 bases unmatched. The CDR3 region has the DNA TGTGCCAGCACCCCTCAGGCAGGGAGGGGCGAGCAGTACTTC. Protein: CASTPQAGRGEQYF.

This clonotype was picked up many times. The chain combines TRBV20-1 with TRBJ2-3; 12 nucleotides line up with TRBD2. This CDR3 spans 15 amino acids. The germline gives CDR1 DFQATT, CDR2 SNEGSKA (reference sequence). V was clipped by 5 bases and J by 2 bases; unmatched bases: 5. CDR3 protein: CSAGRLAGDTDTQYF. DNA of the CDR3: TGCAGTGCTGGGCGACTAGCGGGGGACACAGATACGCAGTATTTT.

In its sample, this clonotype was seen a few times. In DNA form, the CDR3 reads TGTGCCAGCAGCAAAATTAGCGGGACATTGTCAGATACGCAGTATTTT. Its translation: CASSKISGTLSDTQYF. V and J are TRBV21-1 and TRBJ2-3; TRBD2 is the table's D call, not checked against the DNA. TRBV21-1 is a pseudogene locus. The CDR3 totals 16 residues.

This rearrangement joins TRBV24-1 to TRBJ2-1, with TRBD2 matching over 7 bases. Germline CDR1 KGHDR, CDR2 SFDVKD. Trimming at V came to 7 bases and at J to 0 bases, leaving 11 bases not matched to a gene. The CDR3 spans 17 residues. The CDR3 DNA sequence: TGTGCCACCAGGGGGAGGGGAGGGGTGAGCTCCTACAATGAGCAGTTCTTC. This gives the protein CATRGRGGVSSYNEQFF.

The table lists this clonotype with many counts. The rearrangement uses TRBV29-1 and TRBJ2-3; TRBD1 might be the D (6 bases). From germline, CDR1 is SQVTM and CDR2 ANQGSEA. V lost 4 bases and J 2 bases, leaving 16 bases between the germline ends. This CDR3 is built from 15 residues. The CDR3 region has the DNA TGCAGCGTTGCGGCAGGGGTAGTTCTCACAGATACGCAGTATTTT. Protein: CSVAAGVVLTDTQYF.

This clonotype was counted many times. V usage is TRBV5-1 and J usage is TRBJ1-6; the D is unclear. The CDR3 runs 14 residues. Germline CDR1 is SGHRS and CDR2 is YFSETQ. Trimming removed 4 bases from V and 0 bases from J, with 5 bases in between. CDR3 nucleotides: TGCGCCAGCAGCGGGAGCTCCTATAATTCACCCCTCCACTTT. It is translated as CASSGSSYNSPLHF.

This chain connects TRBV7-2 to TRBJ1-4; D gene ambiguous. V was shortened by 1 base and J by 8 bases, with 14 bases between the two germline ends. Per germline, CDR1 SGHTA and CDR2 FQGNSA. CDR3 size: 15 residues. The CDR3 bases are TGTGCCAGCAGCTTAGACCCGGGGTTGGGGGAAAAACTGTTTTTT. It is translated as CASSLDPGLGEKLFF. The whole variable domain, remainder taken from reference TRBV7-2 and TRBJ1-4, is GAGVSQSPSNKVTEKGKDVELRCDPISGHTALYWYRQSLGQGLEFLIYFQGNSAPDKSGLPSDRFSAERTGGSVSTLTIQRTQQEDSAVYLCASSLDPGLGEKLFFGSGTQLSVL.

DNA for the CDR3: TGCAGCGTTATACTAACTTCTGGAAACACCATATATTTT. Translation: CSVILTSGNTIYF. The V call is TRBV29-1, the J call TRBJ1-3; D call uncertain. Germline V lookup: CDR1 SQVTM, CDR2 ANQGSEA. The CDR3 sequence is 13 residues long. V gave up 5 bases and J gave up 1 base, with 9 bases separating them.

The chain combines TRBV19 with TRBJ1-1, with D uncertain. The CDR3 runs 13 residues. In germline, CDR1 is LNHDA, CDR2 SQIVND (reference sequence). Trimming took 0 bases from V and 1 from J, leaving 3 bases between them. CDR3 sequence (DNA): TGTGCCAGTAGTATAGACAAGAACACTGAAGCTTTCTTT. Translating it yields CASSIDKNTEAFF.

The CDR3 nucleotides read TGTGCCAGCAGAAGTTGGGACAGTAATTCACCCCTCCACTTT. It is translated as CASRSWDSNSPLHF. The V call is TRBV25-1, the J call TRBJ1-6; 7 bases align to TRBD1. Looked up from germline, CDR1 is MGHDK and CDR2 is SYGVNS. V shed 6 bases and J 6 bases; nucleotides not matched to a gene: 5. The CDR3 contains 14 residues.

This clonotype has only a few counts. The chain uses TRBV4-3 and TRBJ2-1; D is possibly TRBD1 or TRBD2 (5 bases each). CDR1 LGHNA and CDR2 YSLEER come from the germline V gene. The length of the CDR3 is 17 residues. Trimming pared 3 bases from V and 0 bases from J, leaving 15 bases between. The CDR3, as DNA: TGCGCCAGCAGCCAGGGTTTAGGGACGCCCTCCTACAATGAGCAGTTCTTC. This encodes CASSQGLGTPSYNEQFF.

This chain links TRBV24-1 with TRBJ2-7; TRBD1 might be the D (5 bases). The CDR3 covers 14 residues. Germline CDR1 is KGHDR and CDR2 is SFDVKD. The V end was cut by 4 bases, the J end by 5 bases, with 14 bases between. Written as DNA, the CDR3 is TGTGCCACCAGTGACCCCCAGGGAAAGGACGAGCAGTACTTC. Protein sequence: CATSDPQGKDEQYF.

This clonotype occurred once. A read error is possible here, since a much larger clone lies one base away. V gene TRBV20-1 combines with J gene TRBJ1-5, with D perhaps matching TRBD1 (5 bases). V lost 3 bases, J lost 4 bases, and 19 bases lay in between. This CDR3 contains 16 residues. Germline V gene data show CDR1 as DFQATT and CDR2 as SNEGSKA (reference sequence). In DNA form, the CDR3 reads TGCAGTGCTAGTATTCGGGGACCCTTATCTAATCAGCCCCAGCATTTT. Protein sequence: CSASIRGPLSNQPQHF.

The chain couples TRBV3-1 to TRBJ2-7; D remains ambiguous. Trimming left V 1 base short and J 6 bases short, with 13 bases between. CDR3 length: 14 residues. CDR1 is LGHDT, CDR2 YNNKEL, per germline (reference sequence). DNA for the CDR3: TGTGCCAGCAGCCAAGGGCCTGGGCGGATCGAGCAGTACTTC. This codes for CASSQGPGRIEQYF.

This clonotype appeared a few times. The chain couples TRBV7-2 to TRBJ2-5; D could derive from TRBD1 or TRBD2 (5 bases each). V gave up 4 bases and J gave up 3 bases, with 12 bases separating them. Germline-derived CDR1 and CDR2 are SGHTA and FQGNSA. The CDR3 has 14 amino acids. CDR3 coding DNA: TGTGCCAGCAGCTCCCGGGACGGAAAAGAGACCCAGTACTTC. The encoded protein is CASSSRDGKETQYF.

The chain combines TRBV7-6 with TRBJ2-2, with TRBD1 identical over 7 bases. Unmatched junction bases numbered 7, after V lost 5 bases and J lost 7 bases. The CDR3 sequence is 14 residues long. Germline CDR1 is SGHVS and CDR2 is FNYEAQ. The CDR3, as DNA: TGTGCCAGCAGCCTGGGACAGCTACTCGGGGAGCTGTTTTTT. Its translation: CASSLGQLLGELFF.

The sample holds many counts of this clonotype. The rearrangement uses TRBV7-2 and TRBJ2-3; possibly TRBD2 for D (7 bases). The CDR3 is 15 amino acids. Germline V gene data show CDR1 as SGHTA and CDR2 as FQGNSA. Trimming shortened V by 1 base and J by 6 bases, and 14 bases separated the two germline ends. CDR3 nucleotides: TGTGCCAGCAGCTTAGGCGGGGGCCCCGGGGATACGCAGTATTTT. This translates into CASSLGGGPGDTQYF.

This clonotype came up many times. The chain carries TRBV5-6 and TRBJ1-1; D remains unclear. Germline CDR1 SGHDT, CDR2 YYEEEE. V was shortened by 9 bases and J by 0 bases, with 15 bases between the two germline ends. The CDR3 consists of 14 residues. In DNA form, the CDR3 reads TGTGCCACATTGCCCCAAGGAATGAACACTGAAGCTTTCTTT. Translation gives CATLPQGMNTEAFF.

This clonotype showed up many times. The chain carries TRBV29-1 and TRBJ2-5, with 7 bases aligning to TRBD2. Germline V lookup: CDR1 SQVTM, CDR2 ANQGSEA. The CDR3 consists of 16 residues. The V segment lost 3 bases and the J segment 4 bases; nucleotides outside the gene matches: 14. CDR3 sequence (DNA): TGCAGCGTTGACGCCCTCCCGGGGGGTGTGATAGAGACCCAGTACTTC. It translates to CSVDALPGGVIETQYF.

This clonotype appeared a few times. The gene calls are TRBV6-6 and TRBJ2-4; D might be TRBD2 (6 bases). From germline, CDR1 is MNHNY and CDR2 SVGAGI (reference sequence). This CDR3 contains 13 residues. The germline V and J ends were trimmed by 6 bases and 8 bases, with 14 bases remaining between them. CDR3 DNA: TGTGCCAGCAGAAAGAGAGGCGGGGACATTCAGTACTTC. This codes for CASRKRGGDIQYF.

In its sample, this clonotype was seen many times. The V and J genes are TRBV6-5 and TRBJ2-1, with TRBD1 matching 9 bases. This CDR3 spans 16 amino acids. V gave up 2 bases and J gave up 5 bases; unmatched junction bases: 7. Germline V gene lookup returns CDR1 MNHEY and CDR2 SVGAGI. Here the CDR3 DNA reads TGTGCCAGCAGTTACGGGTGGACAGGGGAGAACAATGAGCAGTTCTTC. Protein sequence: CASSYGWTGENNEQFF.

This clonotype has a count of ten or more. This chain uses TRBV12-3 or TRBV12-4 with TRBJ1-5; 9 bases line up with TRBD1. The CDR3 length is 18 residues. The V and J ends lost 5 bases and 1 base, in that order; junction bases with no gene match: 12. The CDR3 loop reads CASSDRDRVRGSNQPQHF. The CDR3 nucleotides are TGTGCCAGCAGTGATCGGGACAGGGTGCGAGGAAGCAATCAGCCCCAGCATTTT.

This clonotype was counted a few times. V and J are TRBV20-1 and TRBJ1-5; possible D gene TRBD1, 6 bases. The CDR3 is 17 residues long. Trimming took off 5 bases at V and 1 base at J, with 21 bases between the two ends. Germline V lookup: CDR1 DFQATT, CDR2 SNEGSKA (reference sequence). The chain's CDR3 is CSAYRQAGVVSNQPQHF. In DNA, the CDR3 is TGCAGTGCTTATAGACAGGCGGGGGTTGTCAGCAATCAGCCCCAGCATTTT.

The chain has TRBV7-8 and TRBJ2-7; 9 bases are shared with TRBD1. The CDR3 totals 15 residues. After removal of 5 bases from V and 4 bases from J, the junction contained 9 bases not matched to a gene. Looked up from germline, CDR1 is SGHVS and CDR2 is FQNEAQ. The CDR3 reads CASSLRDRENYEQYV. The CDR3 nucleotides read TGTGCCAGCAGCCTCCGGGACAGGGAGAATTACGAGCAGTACGTC.

This clonotype was seen at least ten times. The genes are TRBV20-1 and TRBJ2-1; no clear D. V was cut by 3 bases and J by 9 bases, with 18 bases left in between. Germline V lookup: CDR1 DFQATT, CDR2 SNEGSKA (reference sequence). There are 14 residues in the CDR3. The CDR3 is CSASPTPVRSEQFF. The CDR3 DNA is TGCAGTGCTAGTCCCACTCCCGTTAGAAGTGAGCAGTTCTTC.

The rearrangement uses TRBV29-1 and TRBJ1-1; TRBD1 matches at 10 bases. The J segment lost 4 bases and the V segment lost 7 bases, leaving 18 bases of the junction unmatched. CDR3 length: 17 amino acids. Germline CDR1 SQVTM, CDR2 ANQGSEA. The CDR3 protein is CSGLRGRDRGSGTEAFF. The CDR3 DNA is TGCAGCGGCCTAAGGGGACGGGACAGGGGCAGTGGCACTGAAGCTTTCTTT.